Shown below are 21 T cell receptor beta chains from a single sample sequenced in a study of shared clonotypes between healthy human individuals. Measured with immunoSEQ multiplex PCR; TCRdb has only the in-frame clones, and not every one. In the table there are 1.5 million to 2.5 million clones, approximately 94% of which are singletons. Naive CD8 cells lacked CD45RO, underwent positive selection for CCR7 and left out terminally differentiated effector memory CD45RA+ cells. The sample was naive CD8+ T cells sorted from blood. These receptor sequences come from a young man in good health.

The chain couples TRBV5-4 to TRBJ2-7; D possibly uses TRBD1 or TRBD2 (5 bases each). Germline V lookup: CDR1 SGHNT, CDR2 YYREEE (reference sequence). Deletions cut 0 bases from V and 5 bases from J, with 12 bases between. There are 14 residues in the CDR3. In nucleotides, the CDR3 is TGTGCCAGCAGCTTGGGCCCAGAGGGGAACGAGCAGTACTTC. This codes for CASSLGPEGNEQYF.

CDR3 protein: CASSTNPGTENNEKLFF. CDR3 in DNA: TGTGCCAGCAGTACAAATCCCGGGACAGAGAACAATGAAAAACTGTTTTTT. The chain combines TRBV7-9 with TRBJ1-4, with TRBD1 matching 7 bases. J gave up 5 bases and V 6 bases, and 15 bases lay outside the gene matches. The CDR3 is 17 residues long. From germline, CDR1 is SEHNR and CDR2 FQNEAQ (reference sequence).

The V gene is TRBV30, the J gene TRBJ2-7; D not certain. The CDR3 contains 13 residues. Per the germline V gene, CDR1 is GTSNPN and CDR2 is SVGIG (reference sequence). V lost 0 bases to trimming and J lost 6 bases, with 12 bases between them. The CDR3 DNA reads TGTGCCTGGAGTGTAGACGGCCCCATCGAGCAGTACTTC. Amino acid sequence: CAWSVDGPIEQYF.

The chain uses TRBV2 and TRBJ2-1; D possibly uses TRBD1 or TRBD2 (5 bases each). The CDR3 loop spans 15 amino acids. In germline, CDR1 is SNHLY, CDR2 FYNNEI. Between the trimmed V and J ends, which lost 6 bases and 2 bases, there was a span of 14 bases. The CDR3 protein is CASRGPDDTYNEQFF. The DNA for the CDR3 is TGTGCCAGCAGGGGACCGGATGATACCTACAATGAGCAGTTCTTC.

The chain carries TRBV6-5 and TRBJ1-3; D remains ambiguous. Per germline, CDR1 MNHEY and CDR2 SVGAGI. Trimming took off 4 bases at V and 3 bases at J, with 16 bases between the two ends. The CDR3 consists of 16 residues. CDR3 sequence: CASSFQVPDVGNTIYF. For the CDR3, the DNA is TGTGCCAGCAGTTTTCAAGTACCGGACGTTGGAAACACCATATATTTT.

The chain links TRBV6-6 to TRBJ2-7, with a possible D match to TRBD1 (6 bases). Trimming shortened V by 4 bases and J by 3 bases, and 19 bases separated the two germline ends. The germline V gene encodes CDR1 MNHNY and CDR2 SVGAGI (reference sequence). The CDR3 is 16 amino acids. The CDR3 DNA reads as TGTGCCAGCAGTTCCGATACCGGGACAACAATCTACGAGCAGTACTTC. Protein product: CASSSDTGTTIYEQYF.

The gene calls are TRBV5-8 and TRBJ1-1; 9 nucleotides match TRBD1. The CDR3 covers 15 residues. Germline V gene data show CDR1 as SGHTS and CDR2 as YDEGEE. Germline trimming cut 7 bases from V and 1 base from J; bases unmatched to any gene: 8. The CDR3: CASGQPGQGNTEAFF. Here the CDR3 DNA reads TGTGCCAGCGGGCAGCCGGGACAGGGGAACACTGAAGCTTTCTTT.

The rearrangement joins TRBV10-3 to TRBJ2-5; 11 bases are a match to TRBD2. Germline CDR1 ENHRY, CDR2 SYGVKD. V lost 6 bases and J lost 2; bases outside the gene matches: 5. This CDR3 spans 15 amino acids. In DNA form, the CDR3 reads TGTGCCATCAGACAGGGACTAGCGGCACAAGAGACCCAGTACTTC. Amino acids: CAIRQGLAAQETQYF.

The chain is built from TRBV28 and TRBJ2-5; TRBD1 aligns across 7 bases. There are 15 residues in the CDR3. In germline, CDR1 is MDHEN, CDR2 SYDVKM. Unmatched junction bases numbered 11, after V lost 6 bases and J lost 4 bases. This CDR3 reads CASSFRIDRAETQYF. In DNA, the CDR3 is TGTGCCAGCAGCTTTCGGATAGACAGGGCAGAGACCCAGTACTTC.

This chain uses TRBV15 with TRBJ2-2, with 10 bases aligning to TRBD1. The V gene's germline CDR1 is LNHNV and CDR2 YYDKDF (reference sequence). The CDR3 sequence is 17 residues long. The V segment lost 0 bases and the J segment 0 bases; nucleotides outside the gene matches: 1. The CDR3 DNA follows: TGTGCCACCAGCAGAGATGGGACAGGGGCGAACACCGGGGAGCTGTTTTTT. Its protein is CATSRDGTGANTGELFF.

Worth noting for this clone: Other DNA sequences in the same sample also yield this CDR3. The chain links TRBV19 to TRBJ1-5, with D hard to call. Trimming removed 6 bases from V and 2 bases from J, with 5 bases in between. This CDR3 comprises 12 residues. The germline V gene encodes CDR1 LNHDA and CDR2 SQIVND (reference sequence). The CDR3 nucleotides read TGTGCCAGTAGAGGTGGCAATCAGCCCCAGCATTTT. This codes for CASRGGNQPQHF.

This chain connects TRBV27 to TRBJ2-7; 9 bases align to TRBD1. There are 14 residues in the CDR3. V gave up 2 bases and J gave up 5 bases; unmatched junction bases: 4. Germline V CDR1 and CDR2: MNHEY, SMNVEV (reference sequence). The CDR3 reads CASSLMDRGHEQYF. The CDR3 region has the DNA TGTGCCAGCAGTTTAATGGACAGGGGTCACGAGCAGTACTTC.

This sequence joins TRBV4-2 and TRBJ2-5; TRBD1 matches 8 bases. The CDR3 spans 16 residues. V was clipped by 0 bases and J by 4 bases; unmatched bases: 7. CDR1 is LGHNA and CDR2 is YNFKEQ in the germline V gene. CDR3 DNA sequence: TGTGCCAGCAGCCAAGATCCGGCAGGGGGCGGAGAGACCCAGTACTTC. Encoded protein: CASSQDPAGGGETQYF.

CDR3 residues: CASSSHTLTNEKLFF. DNA of the CDR3: TGTGCCAGCAGTTCCCACACACTAACTAATGAAAAACTGTTTTTT. The gene calls are TRBV27 and TRBJ1-4; D remains ambiguous. Germline assignment: CDR1 MNHEY and CDR2 SMNVEV (reference sequence). Trimming pared 4 bases from V and 1 base from J, leaving 10 bases between. CDR3 length equals 15 residues.

V is TRBV27 and J is TRBJ2-7, with D unclear. The CDR3 extends over 14 amino acids. V was clipped by 5 bases and J by 3 bases, with 14 bases between them. CDR1 MNHEY and CDR2 SMNVEV come from the germline V gene (reference sequence). DNA of the CDR3: TGTGCCAGCAGTCCCAGTACTACCAACTACGAGCAGTACTTC. Protein sequence: CASSPSTTNYEQYF.

J is TRBJ1-4 and V is TRBV13; possible D gene TRBD1, 5 bases. Germline lookup yields CDR1 PRHDT and CDR2 FYEKMQ (reference sequence). CDR3 length: 13 residues. Trimming took 5 bases from V and 8 from J, leaving 12 bases between them. CDR3 coding DNA: TGTGCCAGCAGCGAAGGGGAGGTCGAAAAACTGTTTTTT. Translation: CASSEGEVEKLFF.

The chain carries TRBV6-5 and TRBJ2-3; 8 positions agree with TRBD2. The CDR3 is made up of 15 amino acids. Germline values: CDR1 MNHEY, CDR2 SVGAGI. J was trimmed by 4 bases and V by 2 bases; bases with no gene match: 5. DNA of the CDR3: TGTGCCAGCAGTTACGGGGCGGGGGGTGCAGATACGCAGTATTTT. It yields the protein CASSYGAGGADTQYF.

The chain combines TRBV13 with TRBJ2-7, with no clear D. The V end was cut by 5 bases, the J end by 7 bases, with 15 bases between. The length of the CDR3 is 13 residues. Germline V gene sequence: CDR1 PRHDT, CDR2 FYEKMQ (reference sequence). The CDR3 DNA follows: TGTGCCAGCAGCCTTTCCCCCGACCTGGAGCAGTACTTC. This sequence encodes CASSLSPDLEQYF.

The chain has TRBV7-6 and TRBJ2-7; weak D call: TRBD2 (6 bases). Trimming pared 2 bases from V and 2 bases from J, leaving 16 bases between. This CDR3 region has 16 residues. CDR1 is SGHVS, CDR2 FNYEAQ, per germline. The CDR3 DNA reads as TGTGCCAGCAGCTTATCTACTGGCGGGGTTACCTACGAGCAGTACTTC. Its translation is CASSLSTGGVTYEQYF.

The CDR3 DNA reads as TGCGCCAGCAGTGAAATCGCAGATACGCAGTATTTT. Amino acid sequence: CASSEIADTQYF. The J gene is TRBJ2-3, the V gene TRBV10-2; no clear D gene. The CDR3 consists of 12 residues. Deletions cut 3 bases from V and 4 bases from J, with 5 bases between. Germline CDR1 and CDR2: WSHSY and SAAADI.

The gene calls are TRBV7-9 and TRBJ2-5, with 7 bases lining up with TRBD1. V lost 8 bases and J lost 4; bases outside the gene matches: 1. The CDR3 runs 11 residues. The germline V gene encodes CDR1 SEHNR and CDR2 FQNEAQ (reference sequence). CDR3 coding DNA: TGTGCCAGCTACAGGGGAGAGACCCAGTACTTC. Its protein is CASYRGETQYF.